These 9 T cell receptor beta chains share one sample of origin, sequenced in a study of shared clonotypes between healthy human individuals. CD45RO-negative, CCR7-positively selected cells formed the naive CD8 fraction, excluding terminally differentiated effector memory CD45RA+ cells. Data came from immunoSEQ multiplex PCR; TCRdb stores just in-frame clones and leaves some out. The sample includes around 700,000 clones, about 90% seen only once; the top ten take about 24%. The sequencing input was naive CD8+ T cells sorted from blood. The receptors originated from a man aged 25-40 years in good health.

The rearrangement joins TRBV6-6 to TRBJ2-7, with a tentative D call TRBD2 (6 bases). CDR1 MNHNY and CDR2 SVGAGI come from the germline V gene (reference sequence). The CDR3 is made up of 15 amino acids. Trimming took 0 bases from V and 1 from J, leaving 10 bases between them. As DNA, the CDR3 is TGTGCCAGCAGTTACTCAACGGCGGGATCCTACGAGCAGTACTTC. Residues: CASSYSTAGSYEQYF.

This chain links TRBV6-6 with TRBJ2-7; no clear D gene. The CDR3 is made up of 14 amino acids. Germline V gene lookup returns CDR1 MNHNY and CDR2 SVGAGI (reference sequence). V was clipped by 0 bases and J by 2 bases, with 8 bases between them. The CDR3 DNA sequence: TGTGCCAGCAGTTACTCGATCCGGGCCTACGAGCAGTACTTC. It is translated as CASSYSIRAYEQYF.

The chain couples TRBV28 to TRBJ1-4; 7 bases are shared with TRBD1. This CDR3 has 16 amino acids. The V segment lost 5 bases and the J segment 4 bases; nucleotides outside the gene matches: 10. From germline, CDR1 is MDHEN and CDR2 SYDVKM. The CDR3 DNA sequence: TGTGCCAGCAGTCTAGAACAGGGGCTCTTTAATGAAAAACTGTTTTTT. Protein: CASSLEQGLFNEKLFF.

The chain recombines TRBV19 with TRBJ2-7, with 7 bases lining up with TRBD1. CDR3 length: 12 amino acids. CDR1 and CDR2 from the germline V gene are LNHDA and SQIVND (reference sequence). V shed 5 bases and J 5 bases; nucleotides not matched to a gene: 3. CDR3 sequence reads: CASSATGDEQYF. Here the CDR3 DNA reads TGTGCCAGTAGTGCAACAGGGGACGAGCAGTACTTC.

The chain has TRBV7-2 and TRBJ1-5; 7 bases align to TRBD1. The CDR3 is made up of 14 amino acids. The V and J ends lost 5 bases and 1 base, in that order; junction bases with no gene match: 2. Germline CDR1 and CDR2: SGHTA and FQGNSA. CDR3 loop: CASSRGQSNQPQHF. CDR3 DNA sequence: TGTGCCAGCAGCCGGGGACAGAGCAATCAGCCCCAGCATTTT.

The chain has TRBV27 and TRBJ1-5; D gene unclear. Trimming took off 5 bases at V and 4 bases at J, with 12 bases between the two ends. The germline V gene encodes CDR1 MNHEY and CDR2 SMNVEV (reference sequence). The CDR3 runs 14 residues. The CDR3 spells CASSPIHRNQPQHF. DNA for the CDR3: TGTGCCAGCAGTCCCATTCATAGAAATCAGCCCCAGCATTTT.

The chain links TRBV7-6 to TRBJ2-1, with a possible D match to TRBD1 (6 bases). CDR3 length: 14 amino acids. Germline V lookup: CDR1 SGHVS, CDR2 FNYEAQ. Between the trimmed V and J ends, which lost 1 base and 3 bases, there was a span of 7 bases. The CDR3 DNA sequence: TGTGCCAGCAGCTTAGAGGACAGCTACAATGAGCAGTTCTTC. It yields the protein CASSLEDSYNEQFF.

V usage is TRBV7-2 and J usage is TRBJ1-1; possibly TRBD1 for D (5 bases). The V end lost 5 bases, the J end lost 7 bases, and 14 bases lay between the germline ends. The CDR3 is 13 amino acids. The germline CDR1 and CDR2 sequences are SGHTA and FQGNSA. CDR3 bases: TGTGCCAGCAGCCTAGGGGCAGGACGTGAAGCTTTCTTT. This gives the protein CASSLGAGREAFF.

As regards this clone: Other DNA sequences in the same sample also yield this CDR3. The rearrangement joins TRBV27 to TRBJ2-1, with D perhaps assigned TRBD1 or TRBD2 (5 bases each). Germline V gives CDR1 MNHEY, CDR2 SMNVEV (reference sequence). V lost 8 bases to trimming and J lost 2 bases, with 16 bases between them. The CDR3 has 15 amino acids. The CDR3 loop reads CASSQGSGAYNEQFF. Written as DNA, the CDR3 is TGTGCCAGCTCCCAGGGAAGCGGCGCCTACAATGAGCAGTTCTTC.